Following are 30 T cell receptor beta chains from one sample sequenced in a study of Ad26.COV2.S vaccination and SARS-CoV-2 variants. This table comes from immunoSEQ multiplex PCR, and its TCRdb copy is limited to in-frame clones, with some not included. The repertoire includes over 100,000 clones, about 78% of them detected once, and roughly 17% sits in the top ten. Sequences were derived from peripheral blood, sampled after recovery from COVID-19. The receptor source for this set is a human donor who had recovered from COVID-19.

The chain carries TRBV6-2 or TRBV6-3 and TRBJ1-1; D unresolved. This CDR3 has 13 amino acids. Germline CDR1 and CDR2: MNHEY and SVGEGT. Trimming removed 0 bases from V and 3 bases from J, with 5 bases in between. The CDR3 loop reads CASSYSTYTEAFF. CDR3 DNA sequence: TGTGCCAGCAGTTACTCAACCTACACTGAAGCTTTCTTT.

Remarks on this clone: This sample also contains other DNA sequences that code for the same CDR3. The rearrangement links TRBV29-1 to TRBJ2-7; no clear D gene. V lost 7 bases, J lost 1 base, and 11 bases lay in between. Germline V CDR1 and CDR2: SQVTM, ANQGSEA. The CDR3 length is 12 residues. CDR3 in DNA: TGCAGCGGTGGGTCGAGTTCCTACGAGCAGTACTTC. This sequence encodes CSGGSSSYEQYF.

The CDR3 spells CASSEGRVRHTEAFF. The CDR3, as DNA: TGTGCCAGCAGTGAGGGCAGGGTTAGGCACACTGAAGCTTTCTTT. The chain recombines TRBV25-1 with TRBJ1-1; tentative D call: TRBD1 (5 bases). Looked up from germline, CDR1 is MGHDK and CDR2 is SYGVNS. The CDR3 spans 15 residues. The V and J ends lost 3 bases and 3 bases respectively, with 14 bases between them.

This clone was observed a few times. The gene calls are TRBV6-1 and TRBJ1-4, with D hard to call. With 2 bases removed from V and 5 bases from J, the gap between germline ends came to 12 bases. The CDR3 sequence is 15 residues long. Germline V CDR1 and CDR2: MNHNS, SASEGT. The CDR3 protein is CASSEPSRHNEKLFF. The CDR3 bases are TGTGCCAGCAGTGAACCCTCTCGTCACAATGAAAAACTGTTTTTT.

The chain couples TRBV27 to TRBJ2-1; D assignment may be TRBD1 or TRBD2 (5 bases each). The CDR3 contains 16 residues. Germline V CDR1 and CDR2: MNHEY, SMNVEV (reference sequence). V lost 2 bases to trimming and J lost 0 bases, with 11 bases between them. CDR3 coding DNA: TGTGCCAGCAGTTTACCCGGGACCACCTCCTACAATGAGCAGTTCTTC. It is translated as CASSLPGTTSYNEQFF.

A note on this clone: The junction shows a germline mismatch at one end, possibly a read error. The chain combines TRBV7-2 with TRBJ2-7, with TRBD1 matching 9 bases. This CDR3 region has 13 residues. Germline V gives CDR1 SGHTA, CDR2 FQGNSA. The CDR3 loop is CASKRVGDRDFVF. CDR3 nucleotide sequence: TGTGCCAGCAAGAGGGTGGGGGACAGGGATTTTGTCTTC.

V and J are TRBV27 and TRBJ1-4; D gene ambiguous. The germline V and J ends were trimmed by 6 bases and 1 base, with 9 bases remaining between them. The CDR3 is made up of 14 amino acids. CDR1 MNHEY and CDR2 SMNVEV come from the germline V gene (reference sequence). CDR3 sequence reads: CASSHRRTNEKLFF. As DNA, the CDR3 is TGTGCCAGCAGCCACCGACGAACTAATGAAAAACTGTTTTTT.

This chain links TRBV4-2 with TRBJ2-3, with 10 bases fitting TRBD2. This CDR3 is built from 17 residues. Germline CDR1 reads LGHNA; CDR2 reads YNFKEQ. V lost 1 base, J lost 2 bases, and 6 bases stayed unmatched. The CDR3 reads CASSQGTSGDYTDTQYF. The DNA of the CDR3 is TGTGCCAGCAGCCAAGGAACTAGCGGGGACTACACAGATACGCAGTATTTT.

CDR3 coding DNA: TGTGCCAGCAGTTTCACCCTGACTAGCGGGCTACCGGATACGCAGTATTTT. Protein: CASSFTLTSGLPDTQYF. The rearrangement joins TRBV27 to TRBJ2-3; 10 bases fit TRBD2. This CDR3 is 17 amino acids long. The germline V gene encodes CDR1 MNHEY and CDR2 SMNVEV (reference sequence). V was pared by 3 bases and J by 6 bases, with 12 bases of the junction left unmatched.

The rearrangement joins TRBV5-1 to TRBJ2-3; TRBD2 agrees at 8 bases. The V segment lost 3 bases and the J segment 6 bases; nucleotides outside the gene matches: 6. The CDR3 is made up of 14 amino acids. Germline loops: CDR1 SGHRS, CDR2 YFSETQ. The CDR3 sequence: CASSSGGFRDTQYF. In DNA, the CDR3 is TGCGCCAGCAGCTCGGGGGGGTTCCGCGATACGCAGTATTTT. The full variable domain, rest sourced from reference TRBV5-1 and TRBJ2-3, is KAGVTQTPRYLIKTRGQQVTLSCSPISGHRSVSWYQQTPGQGLQFLFEYFSETQRNKGNFPGRFSGRQFSNSRSEMNVSTLELGDSALYLCASSSGGFRDTQYFGPGTRLTVL.

The chain combines TRBV4-2 with TRBJ1-4; D not resolved. The V and J ends lost 1 base and 5 bases respectively, with 11 bases between them. Germline V gene sequence: CDR1 LGHNA, CDR2 YNFKEQ. The CDR3 consists of 15 residues. CDR3 amino acids: CASSQADTENEKLFF. The DNA of the CDR3 is TGTGCCAGCAGCCAAGCCGACACGGAGAATGAAAAACTGTTTTTT.

V and J are TRBV29-1 and TRBJ2-3, with 9 bases matching TRBD2. V dropped 7 bases and J dropped 7; count of bases not matched to a gene: 12. This CDR3 comprises 14 residues. The germline V gene encodes CDR1 SQVTM and CDR2 ANQGSEA. In DNA, the CDR3 is TGCAGCGCCCGGCTAGCGGGGAGACCCAATACGCAGTATTTT. Translated, it gives CSARLAGRPNTQYF.

V and J are TRBV29-1 and TRBJ2-5, with D possibly matching TRBD1 (6 bases). The CDR3 has 12 amino acids. V was trimmed by 6 bases and J by 3 bases, leaving 11 bases between them. CDR1 is SQVTM and CDR2 is ANQGSEA in the germline V gene. As DNA, the CDR3 is TGCAGCGTCGCCGGGACAAAAGAGACCCAGTACTTC. Its translation: CSVAGTKETQYF.

The chain is built from TRBV7-9 and TRBJ2-7; D might be TRBD2 (6 bases). The CDR3 is 17 amino acids. Germline CDR1 reads SEHNR; CDR2 reads FQNEAQ (reference sequence). Deletions cut 4 bases from V and 5 bases from J, with 24 bases between. The CDR3 DNA sequence: TGTGCCAGCAGCTCAATTCCTGGAGGTGGAGGGAGAAACGAGCAGTACTTC. Its translation: CASSSIPGGGGRNEQYF.

This clone was seen just once. The chain has TRBV6-5 and TRBJ2-7; D is uncertain. From germline, CDR1 is MNHEY and CDR2 SVGAGI. This CDR3 has 14 amino acids. The V and J ends lost 0 bases and 1 base respectively, with 7 bases between them. The CDR3 loop is CASSYSDTSYEQYF. DNA of the CDR3: TGTGCCAGCAGTTACTCTGACACATCCTACGAGCAGTACTTC.

In this sample, this clone turned up a few times. The V and J genes are TRBV18 and TRBJ2-3, with 13 bases aligning to TRBD2. CDR1 KGHSH and CDR2 LQKENI come from the germline V gene. V shed 6 bases and J 5 bases; nucleotides not matched to a gene: 8. The CDR3 is 16 residues long. The CDR3 DNA is TGTGCCAGCTCGGAACTAGCGGGGGGGCGAAAAGATACGCAGTATTTT. It yields the protein CASSELAGGRKDTQYF.

The rearrangement links TRBV19 to TRBJ2-5, with TRBD1 matching 7 bases. V was pared by 7 bases and J by 5 bases, with 10 bases of the junction left unmatched. Germline V gene sequence: CDR1 LNHDA, CDR2 SQIVND (reference sequence). This CDR3 has 14 amino acids. CDR3 in DNA: TGTGCCAGTACCAACGGACAGGCAGGGGAGACCCAGTACTTC. Protein: CASTNGQAGETQYF.

The V call is TRBV30, the J call TRBJ1-1; no definite D call. Deletions cut 5 bases from V and 3 bases from J, with 4 bases between. CDR3 size: 10 residues. The germline V gene encodes CDR1 GTSNPN and CDR2 SVGIG (reference sequence). DNA of the CDR3: TGTGCCTGGGGTCACACTGAAGCTTTCTTT. It yields the protein CAWGHTEAFF.

V and J are TRBV7-2 and TRBJ1-5, with 8 bases identical to TRBD1. Germline V gives CDR1 SGHTA, CDR2 FQGNSA. The CDR3 consists of 15 residues. Trimming cost V 3 bases and J 4 bases; bases outside gene matches: 5. The CDR3 loop is CASSFGQGLNQPQHF. CDR3 DNA: TGTGCCAGCAGCTTTGGACAGGGACTAAATCAGCCCCAGCATTTT.

The chain has TRBV5-6 and TRBJ1-4, with D unclear. CDR1 and CDR2 from the germline V gene are SGHDT and YYEEEE. The CDR3 extends over 13 amino acids. V lost 0 bases, J lost 8 bases, and 8 bases lay in between. The CDR3 spells CASSLVGGEKLFF. CDR3 in DNA: TGTGCCAGCAGCTTGGTTGGTGGCGAAAAACTGTTTTTT.

The chain has TRBV6-5 and TRBJ1-3; D gene unclear. V lost 6 bases and J 4 bases, leaving 7 bases between the germline ends. Germline V gives CDR1 MNHEY, CDR2 SVGAGI. CDR3 length: 12 residues. The CDR3 sequence is CASRPAGNTIYF. Here the CDR3 DNA reads TGTGCCAGCAGGCCGGCGGGAAACACCATATATTTT.

The rearrangement joins TRBV30 to TRBJ1-4, with D possibly being TRBD1 (5 bases). Between the trimmed V and J ends, which lost 2 bases and 1 base, there was a span of 14 bases. CDR3 length: 16 amino acids. Germline V lookup: CDR1 GTSNPN, CDR2 SVGIG (reference sequence). The CDR3 loop is CAWSSPRGRTNEKLFF. The DNA for the CDR3 is TGTGCCTGGAGTTCGCCTCGGGGGAGAACTAATGAAAAACTGTTTTTT.

This rearrangement joins TRBV13 to TRBJ1-4; tentatively, D is TRBD1 (6 bases). Looked up from germline, CDR1 is PRHDT and CDR2 is FYEKMQ (reference sequence). The CDR3 totals 13 residues. V lost 6 bases and J lost 3, with 8 bases in between. This CDR3 reads CASRQGANEKLFF. In DNA, the CDR3 is TGTGCCAGCAGACAGGGAGCTAATGAAAAACTGTTTTTT.

This sequence joins TRBV4-2 and TRBJ1-1, with D unresolved. This CDR3 has 12 residues. Germline CDR1 and CDR2: LGHNA and YNFKEQ. V lost 3 bases to trimming and J lost 5 bases, with 7 bases between them. This CDR3 is CASSQGRTEAFF. CDR3 nucleotides: TGTGCCAGCAGCCAGGGGAGAACTGAAGCTTTCTTT.

Only one count was recorded for this clone. The CDR3 DNA reads TGCAGCGTTGAATGGGGTGTGGGGGAAAAACTGTTTTTT. Amino acids: CSVEWGVGEKLFF. This sequence joins TRBV29-1 and TRBJ1-4; D is ambiguous. Trimming removed 2 bases from V and 8 bases from J, with 12 bases in between. There are 13 residues in the CDR3. Germline V gene data show CDR1 as SQVTM and CDR2 as ANQGSEA.

V usage is TRBV2 and J usage is TRBJ1-2; D is unresolved. The V and J ends lost 2 bases and 6 bases respectively, with 16 bases between them. In germline, CDR1 is SNHLY, CDR2 FYNNEI. This CDR3 is 15 amino acids long. The CDR3 sequence: CASSERMAVVDGYTF. The CDR3 DNA reads as TGTGCCAGCAGTGAACGGATGGCGGTGGTGGATGGCTACACCTTC.

The table lists this clone with a count of one. The chain carries TRBV2 and TRBJ1-1; 7 bases are shared with TRBD1. J gave up 2 bases and V 9 bases, and 6 bases lay outside the gene matches. CDR3 length: 13 residues. Germline CDR1 is SNHLY and CDR2 is FYNNEI. The CDR3 nucleotides are TGTGCCAGTCCGGGACAGCAAAACACTGAAGCTTTCTTT. Residues: CASPGQQNTEAFF.

The chain has TRBV10-2 and TRBJ2-5, with D perhaps matching TRBD2 (5 bases). Germline CDR1 reads WSHSY; CDR2 reads SAAADI. The CDR3 loop spans 13 amino acids. Trimming cost V 8 bases and J 1 base, with 11 bases left between them. CDR3 loop: CASAGEIQETQYF. CDR3 DNA: TGCGCCAGCGCCGGGGAAATCCAAGAGACCCAGTACTTC.

The CDR3 nucleotides are TGCGCCAGCAGCCGGGGACTAGCGGGGGAAGAGACCCAGTACTTC. It is translated as CASSRGLAGEETQYF. V usage is TRBV4-1 and J usage is TRBJ2-5; 14 bases line up with TRBD2. The V gene's germline CDR1 is MGHRA and CDR2 YSYEKL. V was clipped by 4 bases and J by 3 bases; unmatched bases: 1. There are 15 residues in the CDR3.

The chain employs TRBV2 and TRBJ1-4; D call uncertain. CDR1 and CDR2 from the germline V gene are SNHLY and FYNNEI. V lost 8 bases, J lost 7 bases, and 11 bases lay in between. This CDR3 has 12 residues. The CDR3 nucleotides are TGTGCCAGCGGGAAGGAAACTGAAAAACTGTTTTTT. Translated, it gives CASGKETEKLFF. Together with reference TRBV2 and TRBJ1-4, the CDR3 gives the full variable domain: EPEVTQTPSHQVTQMGQEVILRCVPISNHLYFYWYRQILGQKVEFLVSFYNNEISEKSEIFDDQFSVERPDGSNFTLKIRSTKLEDSAMYFCASGKETEKLFFGSGTQLSVL.